The sequence of this TCR beta chain was determined in a study of T cells in Graves' hyperthyroidism and ophthalmopathy. Overall study findings and caveats: The model's output predicted ophthalmopathy at a median of about 6.5 months prior to onset.

The CDR3 sequence is 17 residues long. Germline V gene sequence: CDR1 MNHNS, CDR2 SASEGT. The ends lost 7 bases at V and 4 bases at J; junction bases unmatched: 14. Uncontrolled infection, other autoimmune disease, pregnancy or lactation disqualified patients from enrolment. Diagnostic decisions used clinical symptoms, serum thyroxine and TRAb, thyroid ultrasound and orbital computed tomography. Out of approximately 10 ml of fresh peripheral blood came the PBMCs. This clonotype was seen only a few times. The target antigen is unknown. Amplification of TCR beta CDR3 regions used RNA as the template. During a first-round RT-PCR of the TCR CDR3, the HTBI primer set was used. TCRdb called the multiplex PCR reads again in MiXCR, with one record for every CDR3 protein. The data contain under 400,000 distinct CDR3 sequences, less than 20% of them singletons.

The sequencing sample was made of blood. V is TRBV6-1 and J is TRBJ1-4, with TRBD1 matching over 8 bases. The receptor's source is a woman in her late teens or twenties with Graves' hyperthyroidism that later progressed to Graves' ophthalmopathy. The CDR3 here is CASKPGQASAFNEKLFF. CDR3 nucleotide sequence: TGTGCCAGCAAACCGGGACAGGCATCCGCTTTTAATGAAAAACTGTTTTTT.